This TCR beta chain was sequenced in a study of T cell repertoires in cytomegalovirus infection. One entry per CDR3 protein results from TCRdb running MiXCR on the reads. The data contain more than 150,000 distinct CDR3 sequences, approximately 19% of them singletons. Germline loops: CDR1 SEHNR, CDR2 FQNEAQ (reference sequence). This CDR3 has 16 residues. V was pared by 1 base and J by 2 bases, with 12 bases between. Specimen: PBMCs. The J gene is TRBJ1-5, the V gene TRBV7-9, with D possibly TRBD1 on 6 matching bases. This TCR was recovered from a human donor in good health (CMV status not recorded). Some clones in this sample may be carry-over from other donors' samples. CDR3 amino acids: CASSLVGAPGNQPQHF. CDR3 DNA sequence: TGTGCCAGCAGCTTAGTGGGGGCACCGGGCAATCAGCCCCAGCATTTT.